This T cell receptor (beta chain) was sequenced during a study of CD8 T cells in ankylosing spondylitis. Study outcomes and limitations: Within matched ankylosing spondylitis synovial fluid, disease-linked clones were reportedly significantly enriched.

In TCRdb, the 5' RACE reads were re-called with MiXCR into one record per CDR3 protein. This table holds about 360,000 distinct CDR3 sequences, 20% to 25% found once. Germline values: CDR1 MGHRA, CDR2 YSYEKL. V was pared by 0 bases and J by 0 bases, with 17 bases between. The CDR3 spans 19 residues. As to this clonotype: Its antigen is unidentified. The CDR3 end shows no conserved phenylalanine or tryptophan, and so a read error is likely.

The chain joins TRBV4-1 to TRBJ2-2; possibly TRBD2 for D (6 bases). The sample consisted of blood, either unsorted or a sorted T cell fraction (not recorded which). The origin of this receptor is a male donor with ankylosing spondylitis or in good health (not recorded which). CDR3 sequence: CASSQDPLAKGTNTGELFL. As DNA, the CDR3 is TGCGCCAGCAGCCAAGATCCCCTAGCGAAGGGGACGAACACCGGGGAGCTGTTTCTT.